This TCR beta chain is drawn from a study of shared clonotypes between healthy human individuals. Using immunoSEQ multiplex PCR, the repertoire was profiled, and TCRdb retains in-frame clones only, with some absent. The sample consists of about 2.3 million clones, more than 80% of them appearing once. This clone was counted a few times. Sequences were obtained from naive CD4+ T cells from PBMCs. Subset noted: CD45RA+ positively selected. The TCR sequence derives from a man younger than 35 in good health. Some clones in this sample may be carry-over from other donors' samples.

CDR3 coding DNA: TGTGCCAGCAGCCAACACGGATATAGCAATCAGCCCCAGCATTTT. It yields the protein CASSQHGYSNQPQHF. The chain joins TRBV14 to TRBJ1-5; unclear D gene. This CDR3 has 15 amino acids. Germline-derived CDR1 and CDR2 are SGHDN and FVKESK. Deletions cut 2 bases from V and 0 bases from J, with 8 bases between.